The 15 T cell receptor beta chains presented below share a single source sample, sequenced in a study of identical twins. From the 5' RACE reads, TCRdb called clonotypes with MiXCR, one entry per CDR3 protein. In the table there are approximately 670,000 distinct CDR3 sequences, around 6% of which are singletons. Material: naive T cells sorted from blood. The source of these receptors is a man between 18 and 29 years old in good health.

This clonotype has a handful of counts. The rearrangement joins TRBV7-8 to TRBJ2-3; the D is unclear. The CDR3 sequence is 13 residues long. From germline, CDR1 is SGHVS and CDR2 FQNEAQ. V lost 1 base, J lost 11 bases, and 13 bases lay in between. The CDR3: CASSLGSVGKQYF. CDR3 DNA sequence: TGTGCCAGCAGCTTAGGGTCGGTGGGAAAGCAGTATTTT.

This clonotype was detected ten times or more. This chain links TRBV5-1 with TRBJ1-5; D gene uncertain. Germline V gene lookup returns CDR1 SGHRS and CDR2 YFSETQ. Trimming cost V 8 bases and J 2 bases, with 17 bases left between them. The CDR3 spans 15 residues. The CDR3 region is CASSAGGERNQPQHF. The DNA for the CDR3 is TGCGCCAGTTCTGCGGGCGGGGAGCGCAATCAGCCCCAGCATTTT.

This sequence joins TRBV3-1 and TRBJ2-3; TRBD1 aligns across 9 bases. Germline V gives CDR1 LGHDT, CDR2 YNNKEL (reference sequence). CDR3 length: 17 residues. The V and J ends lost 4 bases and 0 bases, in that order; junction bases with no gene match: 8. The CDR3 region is CASSRLQGATSTDTQYF. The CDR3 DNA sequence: TGTGCCAGCAGCCGACTACAGGGGGCGACTAGCACAGATACGCAGTATTTT.

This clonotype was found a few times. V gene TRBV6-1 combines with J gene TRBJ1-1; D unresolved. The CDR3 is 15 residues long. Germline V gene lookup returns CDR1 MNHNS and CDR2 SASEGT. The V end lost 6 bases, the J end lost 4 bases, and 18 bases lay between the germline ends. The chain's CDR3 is CASSSGSLGSTEAFF. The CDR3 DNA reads TGTGCCAGCAGCTCCGGAAGTCTTGGTAGCACTGAAGCTTTCTTT.

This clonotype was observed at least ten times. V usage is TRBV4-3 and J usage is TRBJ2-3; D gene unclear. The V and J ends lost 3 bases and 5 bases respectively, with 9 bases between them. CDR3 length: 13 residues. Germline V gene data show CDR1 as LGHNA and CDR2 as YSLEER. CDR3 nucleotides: TGCGCCAGCAGCCACAAAATCCAAGATACGCAGTATTTT. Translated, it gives CASSHKIQDTQYF.

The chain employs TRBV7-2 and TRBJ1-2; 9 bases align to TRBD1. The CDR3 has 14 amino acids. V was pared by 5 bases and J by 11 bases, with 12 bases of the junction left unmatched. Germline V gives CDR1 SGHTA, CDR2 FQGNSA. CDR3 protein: CASSIRGTGIGYTF. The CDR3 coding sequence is TGTGCCAGCAGCATCAGGGGGACAGGGATAGGATACACCTTC.

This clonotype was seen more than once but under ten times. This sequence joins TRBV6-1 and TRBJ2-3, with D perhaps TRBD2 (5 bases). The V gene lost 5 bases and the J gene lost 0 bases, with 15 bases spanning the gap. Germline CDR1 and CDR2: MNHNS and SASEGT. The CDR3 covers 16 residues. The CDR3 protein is CASSRLRARSTDTQYF. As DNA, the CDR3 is TGTGCCAGCAGTCGCCTGCGGGCCCGAAGCACAGATACGCAGTATTTT.

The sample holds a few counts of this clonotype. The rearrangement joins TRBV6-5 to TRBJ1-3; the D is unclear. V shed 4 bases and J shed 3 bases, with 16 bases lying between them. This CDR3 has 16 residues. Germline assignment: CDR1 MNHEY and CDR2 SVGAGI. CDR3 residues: CASSFLGASVGNTIYF. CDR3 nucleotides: TGTGCCAGCAGTTTTCTTGGAGCCAGCGTTGGAAACACCATATATTTT.

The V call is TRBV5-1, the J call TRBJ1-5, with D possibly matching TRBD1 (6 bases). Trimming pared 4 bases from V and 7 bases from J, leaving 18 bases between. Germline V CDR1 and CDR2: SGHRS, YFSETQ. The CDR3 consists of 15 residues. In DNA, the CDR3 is TGCGCCAGCAGCCCGGAGTGGGGGGCTGGGCAGCCCCAGCATTTT. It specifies CASSPEWGAGQPQHF. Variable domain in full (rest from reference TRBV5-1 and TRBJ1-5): KAGVTQTPRYLIKTRGQQVTLSCSPISGHRSVSWYQQTPGQGLQFLFEYFSETQRNKGNFPGRFSGRQFSNSRSEMNVSTLELGDSALYLCASSPEWGAGQPQHFGDGTRLSIL.

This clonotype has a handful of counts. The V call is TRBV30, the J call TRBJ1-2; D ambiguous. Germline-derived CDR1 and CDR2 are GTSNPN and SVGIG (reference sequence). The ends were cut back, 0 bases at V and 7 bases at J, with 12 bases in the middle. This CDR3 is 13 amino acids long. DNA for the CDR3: TGTGCCTGGAGTGTGTCGGGTGCTGGTGGCTACACCTTC. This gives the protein CAWSVSGAGGYTF.

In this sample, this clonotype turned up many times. CDR3 in amino acids: CASKLGNEQFF. Here the CDR3 DNA reads TGTGCCAGCAAATTGGGGAATGAGCAGTTCTTC. The rearrangement uses TRBV6-5 and TRBJ2-1, with D unclear. The germline CDR1 and CDR2 sequences are MNHEY and SVGAGI. This CDR3 region has 11 residues. V lost 7 bases, J lost 7 bases, and 8 bases lay in between.

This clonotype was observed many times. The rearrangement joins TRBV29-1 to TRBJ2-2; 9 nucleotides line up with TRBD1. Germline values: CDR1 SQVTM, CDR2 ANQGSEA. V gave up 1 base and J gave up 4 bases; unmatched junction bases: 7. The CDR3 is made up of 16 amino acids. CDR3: CSVEGVGTGITGELFF. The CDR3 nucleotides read TGCAGCGTTGAAGGTGTTGGGACAGGGATCACCGGGGAGCTGTTTTTT.

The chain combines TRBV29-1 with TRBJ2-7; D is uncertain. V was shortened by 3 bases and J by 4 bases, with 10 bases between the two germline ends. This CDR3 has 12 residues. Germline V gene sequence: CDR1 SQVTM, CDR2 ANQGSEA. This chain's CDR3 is CSVEDDLYEQYF. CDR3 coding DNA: TGCAGCGTTGAGGACGATTTGTACGAGCAGTACTTC.

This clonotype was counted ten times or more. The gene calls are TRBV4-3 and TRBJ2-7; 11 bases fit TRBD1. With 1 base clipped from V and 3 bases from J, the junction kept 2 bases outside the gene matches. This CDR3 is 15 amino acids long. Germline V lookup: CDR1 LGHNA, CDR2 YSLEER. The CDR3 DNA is TGCGCCAGCAGCCAAGTTGGGACAGGGGGCTACGAGCAGTACTTC. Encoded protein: CASSQVGTGGYEQYF.

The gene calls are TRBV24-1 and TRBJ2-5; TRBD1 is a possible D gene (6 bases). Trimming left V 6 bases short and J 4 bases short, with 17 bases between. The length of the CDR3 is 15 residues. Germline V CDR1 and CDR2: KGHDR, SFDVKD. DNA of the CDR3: TGTGCCACCAGTTATGGGGCCAGGGGTCTAGAGACCCAGTACTTC. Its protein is CATSYGARGLETQYF.